This TCR beta chain stems from a study of cytomegalovirus exposure and HLA in healthy donors. CDR3 length equals 15 residues. The germline V gene has CDR1 MNHNY and CDR2 SVGAGI (reference sequence). V gave up 2 bases and J gave up 5 bases, with 13 bases separating them. In its sample, this clone was seen a few times. PCR primers comprised 60 Vbeta and 13 Jbeta primers. This table comes from immunoSEQ multiplex PCR, and its TCRdb copy is limited to in-frame clones, with some not included. The sample yields 90,000 to 110,000 clones, roughly 13% seen once. The rearrangement joins TRBV6-6 to TRBJ1-5, with TRBD1 as a possible D gene (6 bases). The TCR originated in a man in his forties or fifties in good health and CMV-seropositive. Material: PBMCs. This CDR3 reads CASSYPYRVDQPQHF. CDR3 in DNA: TGTGCCAGCAGTTACCCCTACAGGGTGGATCAGCCCCAGCATTTT.